The subject of this entry is one T cell receptor (beta chain). The antigen is unknown. A CD45RA+ naive subset and a CD45RA-negative memory subset were split from CD4+ cells. This sample is part of a study of shared clonotypes between healthy human individuals. Study-wide points: Tissue TCR repertoires likely differ from these blood-only repertoires. The study found lower generation probabilities in non-shared clonotypes than in those shared by all four donors. Researchers found naive subsets generally carried larger estimated richness than memory subsets.

The assay was immunoSEQ multiplex PCR, and TCRdb's table has in-frame clones only and misses some. The sample has approximately 2,000,000 clones, approximately 90% seen once. This sequence originates from a man younger than 35 in good health. Some clones in this sample may be carry-over from other donors' samples. The sample consisted of naive CD4+ T cells from PBMCs. Regarding subset: CD45RA+ positively selected.

CDR3 residues: CASSYVTTDTQYF. In nucleotides, the CDR3 is TGTGCCAGCAGTTACGTAACCACAGATACGCAGTATTTT. The chain uses TRBV27 and TRBJ2-3, with no clear D. Between the trimmed V and J ends, which lost 4 bases and 2 bases, there was a span of 7 bases. The CDR3 is made up of 13 amino acids. CDR1 and CDR2 from the germline V gene are MNHEY and SMNVEV (reference sequence).